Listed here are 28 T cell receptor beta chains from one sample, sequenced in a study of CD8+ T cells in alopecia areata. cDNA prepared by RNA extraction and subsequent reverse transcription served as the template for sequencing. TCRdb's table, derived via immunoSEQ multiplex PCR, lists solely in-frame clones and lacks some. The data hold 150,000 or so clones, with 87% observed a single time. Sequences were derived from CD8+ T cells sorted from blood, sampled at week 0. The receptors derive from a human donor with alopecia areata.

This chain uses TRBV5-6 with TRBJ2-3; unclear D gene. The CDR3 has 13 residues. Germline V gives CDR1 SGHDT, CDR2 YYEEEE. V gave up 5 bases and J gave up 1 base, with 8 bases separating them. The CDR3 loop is CASSQHGTDTQYF. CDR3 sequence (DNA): TGTGCCAGCAGTCAACATGGCACAGATACGCAGTATTTT.

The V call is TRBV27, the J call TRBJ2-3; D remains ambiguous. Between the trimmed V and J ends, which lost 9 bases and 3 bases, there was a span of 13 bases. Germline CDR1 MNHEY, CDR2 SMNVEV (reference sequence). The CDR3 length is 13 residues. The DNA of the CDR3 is TGTGCCAGTGCGGTCGCGGTTACAGATACGCAGTATTTT. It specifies CASAVAVTDTQYF.

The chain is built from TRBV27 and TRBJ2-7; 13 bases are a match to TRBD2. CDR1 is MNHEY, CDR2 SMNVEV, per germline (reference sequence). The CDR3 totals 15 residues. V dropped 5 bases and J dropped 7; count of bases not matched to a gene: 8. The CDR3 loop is CASSPGLAGVGEQYF. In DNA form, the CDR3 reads TGTGCCAGCAGTCCCGGACTAGCGGGAGTTGGGGAGCAGTACTTC.

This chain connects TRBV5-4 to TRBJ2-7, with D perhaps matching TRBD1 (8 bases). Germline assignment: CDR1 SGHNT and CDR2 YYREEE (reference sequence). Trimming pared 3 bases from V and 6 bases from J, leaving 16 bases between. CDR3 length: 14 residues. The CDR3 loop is CASSYRGGLGEQYF. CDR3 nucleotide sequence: TGTGCCAGCAGCTACAGGGGGGGCCTGGGCGAGCAGTACTTC.

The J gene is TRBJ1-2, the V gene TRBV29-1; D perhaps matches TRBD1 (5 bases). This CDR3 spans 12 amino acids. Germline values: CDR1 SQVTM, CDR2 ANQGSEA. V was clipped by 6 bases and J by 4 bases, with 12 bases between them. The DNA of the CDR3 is TGCAGCGTCATCAATGACAGCTATGGCTACACCTTC. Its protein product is CSVINDSYGYTF. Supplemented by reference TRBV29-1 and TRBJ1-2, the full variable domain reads SAVISQKPSRDICQRGTSLTIQCQVDSQVTMMFWYRQQPGQSLTLIATANQGSEATYESGFVIDKFPISRPNLTFSTLTVSNMSPEDSSIYLCSVINDSYGYTFGSGTRLTVV.

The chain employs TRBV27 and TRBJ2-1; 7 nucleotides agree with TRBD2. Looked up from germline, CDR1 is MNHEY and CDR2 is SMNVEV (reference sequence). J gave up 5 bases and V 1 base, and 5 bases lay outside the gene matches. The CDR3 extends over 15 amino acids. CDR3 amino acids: CASSLWASGDNEQFF. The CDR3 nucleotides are TGTGCCAGCAGTTTATGGGCTAGCGGAGACAATGAGCAGTTCTTC.

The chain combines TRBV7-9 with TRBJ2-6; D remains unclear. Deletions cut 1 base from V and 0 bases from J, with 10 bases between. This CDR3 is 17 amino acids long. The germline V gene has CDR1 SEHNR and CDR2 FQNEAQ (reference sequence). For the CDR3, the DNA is TGTGCCAGCAGCTTAGTCGTATGGGACTCTGGGGCCAACGTCCTGACTTTC. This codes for CASSLVVWDSGANVLTF.

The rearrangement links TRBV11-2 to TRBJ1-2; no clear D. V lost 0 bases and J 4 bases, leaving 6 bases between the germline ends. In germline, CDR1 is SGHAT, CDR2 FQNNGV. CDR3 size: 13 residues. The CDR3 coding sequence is TGTGCCAGCAGCTTAGACGGAACCTATGGCTACACCTTC. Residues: CASSLDGTYGYTF.

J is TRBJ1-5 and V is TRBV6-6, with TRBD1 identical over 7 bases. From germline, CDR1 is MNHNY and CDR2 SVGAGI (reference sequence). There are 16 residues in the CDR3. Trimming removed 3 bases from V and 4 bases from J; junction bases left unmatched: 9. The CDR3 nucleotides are TGTGCCAGCAGTTATGTCCAAGGACAGGATAATCAGCCCCAGCATTTT. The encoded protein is CASSYVQGQDNQPQHF.

DNA of the CDR3: TGCGCCAGCAGCCAAGATATAGGGCAGATCTACGAGCAGTACTTC. It encodes CASSQDIGQIYEQYF. This chain links TRBV4-1 with TRBJ2-7; D is uncertain. Trimming removed 0 bases at V and 3 bases at J, with 12 bases between. Germline values: CDR1 MGHRA, CDR2 YSYEKL. CDR3 length: 15 residues.

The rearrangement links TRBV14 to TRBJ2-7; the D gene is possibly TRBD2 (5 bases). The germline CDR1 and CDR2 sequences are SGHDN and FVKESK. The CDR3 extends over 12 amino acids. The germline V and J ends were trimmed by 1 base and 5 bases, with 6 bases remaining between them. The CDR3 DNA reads TGTGCCAGCAGCCAAGCCGGGGACGAGCAGTACTTC. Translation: CASSQAGDEQYF.

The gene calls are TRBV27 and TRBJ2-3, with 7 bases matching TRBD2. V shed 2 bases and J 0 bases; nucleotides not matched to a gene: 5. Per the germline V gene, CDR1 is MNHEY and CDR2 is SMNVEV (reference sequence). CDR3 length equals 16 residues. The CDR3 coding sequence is TGTGCCAGCAGTTTACGTGGCGGGAGAAGCACAGATACGCAGTATTTT. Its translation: CASSLRGGRSTDTQYF.

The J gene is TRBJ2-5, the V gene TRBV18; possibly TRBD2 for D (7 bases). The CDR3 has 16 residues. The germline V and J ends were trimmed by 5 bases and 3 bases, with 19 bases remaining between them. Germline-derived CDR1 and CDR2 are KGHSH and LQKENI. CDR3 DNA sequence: TGTGCCAGCTCAGCTAGTGGGGGGGCCTCGGAAGAGACCCAGTACTTC. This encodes CASSASGGASEETQYF.

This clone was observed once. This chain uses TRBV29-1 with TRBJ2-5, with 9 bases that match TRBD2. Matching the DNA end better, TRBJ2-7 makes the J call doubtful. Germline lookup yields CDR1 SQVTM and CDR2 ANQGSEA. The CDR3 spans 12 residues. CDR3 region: CSVGGGAYEQYF. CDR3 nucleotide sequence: TGCAGCGTTGGCGGGGGGGCATACGAGCAGTACTTC.

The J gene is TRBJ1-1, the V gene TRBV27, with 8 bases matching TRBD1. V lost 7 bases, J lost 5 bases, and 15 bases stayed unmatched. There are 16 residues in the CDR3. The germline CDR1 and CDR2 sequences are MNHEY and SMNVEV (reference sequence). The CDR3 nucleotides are TGTGCCAGCAAACTACAGGGGGTCGGACCTGAAACTGAAGCTTTCTTT. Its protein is CASKLQGVGPETEAFF.

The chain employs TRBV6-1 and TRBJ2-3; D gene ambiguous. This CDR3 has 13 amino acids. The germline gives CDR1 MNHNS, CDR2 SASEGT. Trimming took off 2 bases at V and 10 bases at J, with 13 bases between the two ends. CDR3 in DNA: TGTGCCAGCAGTGAACTGGTATGGCATCCGCAGTATTTT. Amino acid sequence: CASSELVWHPQYF.

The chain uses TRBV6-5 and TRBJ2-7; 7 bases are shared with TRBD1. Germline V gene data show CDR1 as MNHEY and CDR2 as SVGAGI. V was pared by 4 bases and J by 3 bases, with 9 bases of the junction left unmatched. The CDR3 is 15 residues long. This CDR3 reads CASSFLSDRNYEQYF. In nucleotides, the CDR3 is TGTGCCAGCAGTTTTTTATCGGACAGGAACTACGAGCAGTACTTC.

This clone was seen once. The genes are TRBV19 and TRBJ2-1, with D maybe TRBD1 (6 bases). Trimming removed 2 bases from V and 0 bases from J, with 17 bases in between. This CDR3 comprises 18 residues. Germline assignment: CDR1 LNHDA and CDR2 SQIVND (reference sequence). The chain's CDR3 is CASSILGTSYSSYNEQFF. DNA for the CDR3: TGTGCCAGTAGTATACTCGGGACATCCTATAGCTCCTACAATGAGCAGTTCTTC.

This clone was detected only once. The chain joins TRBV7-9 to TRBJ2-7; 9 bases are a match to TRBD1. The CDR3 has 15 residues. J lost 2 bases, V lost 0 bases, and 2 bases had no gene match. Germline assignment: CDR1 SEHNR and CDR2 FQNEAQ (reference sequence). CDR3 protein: CASSLAGTGPYEQYF. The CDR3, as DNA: TGTGCCAGCAGCTTAGCCGGGACAGGGCCCTACGAGCAGTACTTC.

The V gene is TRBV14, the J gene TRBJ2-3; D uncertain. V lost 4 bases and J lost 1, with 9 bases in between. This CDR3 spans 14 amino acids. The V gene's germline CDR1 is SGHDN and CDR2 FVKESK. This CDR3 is CASSPRVGTDTQYF. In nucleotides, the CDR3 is TGTGCCAGCAGCCCTCGTGTTGGCACAGATACGCAGTATTTT.

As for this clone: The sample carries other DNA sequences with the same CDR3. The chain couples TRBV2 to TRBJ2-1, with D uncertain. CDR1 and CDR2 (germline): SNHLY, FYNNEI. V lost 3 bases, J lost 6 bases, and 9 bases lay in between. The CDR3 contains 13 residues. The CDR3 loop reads CASSEGPGNEQFF. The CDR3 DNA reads TGTGCCAGCAGTGAGGGTCCTGGCAATGAGCAGTTCTTC. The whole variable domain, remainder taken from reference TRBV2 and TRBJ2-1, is EPEVTQTPSHQVTQMGQEVILRCVPISNHLYFYWYRQILGQKVEFLVSFYNNEISEKSEIFDDQFSVERPDGSNFTLKIRSTKLEDSAMYFCASSEGPGNEQFFGPGTRLTVL.

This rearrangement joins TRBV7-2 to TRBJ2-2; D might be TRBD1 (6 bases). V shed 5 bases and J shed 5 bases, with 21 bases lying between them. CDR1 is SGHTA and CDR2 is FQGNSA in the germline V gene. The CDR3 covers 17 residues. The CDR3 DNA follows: TGTGCCAGCAGCCCCTATCGACAGGAAGTTGGAACCGGGGAGCTGTTTTTT. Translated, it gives CASSPYRQEVGTGELFF.

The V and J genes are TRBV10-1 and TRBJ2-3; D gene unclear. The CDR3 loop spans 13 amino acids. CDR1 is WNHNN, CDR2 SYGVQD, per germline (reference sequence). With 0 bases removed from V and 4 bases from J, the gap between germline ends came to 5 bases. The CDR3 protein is CASSESWADTQYF. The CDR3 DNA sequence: TGCGCCAGCAGTGAGTCGTGGGCAGATACGCAGTATTTT.

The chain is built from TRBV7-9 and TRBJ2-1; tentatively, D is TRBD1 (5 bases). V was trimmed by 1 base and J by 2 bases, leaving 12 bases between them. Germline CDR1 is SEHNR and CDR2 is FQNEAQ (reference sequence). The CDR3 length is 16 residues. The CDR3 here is CASSLGDPGPYNEQFF. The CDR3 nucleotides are TGTGCCAGCAGCTTAGGCGACCCAGGGCCCTACAATGAGCAGTTCTTC.

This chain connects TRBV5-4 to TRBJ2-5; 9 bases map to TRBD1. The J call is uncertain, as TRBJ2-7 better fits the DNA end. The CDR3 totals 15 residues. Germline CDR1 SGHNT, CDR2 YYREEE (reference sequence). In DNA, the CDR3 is TGTGCCAGCAGCCAGGACCGGGACAGGGTCTACGAGCAGTACTTC. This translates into CASSQDRDRVYEQYF.

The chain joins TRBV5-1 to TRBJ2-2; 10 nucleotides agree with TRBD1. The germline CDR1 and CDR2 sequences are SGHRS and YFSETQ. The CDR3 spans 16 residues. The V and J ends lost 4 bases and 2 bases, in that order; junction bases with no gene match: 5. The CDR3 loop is CASSIRQGANTGELFF. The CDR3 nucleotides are TGCGCCAGCAGCATACGACAGGGGGCTAACACCGGGGAGCTGTTTTTT.

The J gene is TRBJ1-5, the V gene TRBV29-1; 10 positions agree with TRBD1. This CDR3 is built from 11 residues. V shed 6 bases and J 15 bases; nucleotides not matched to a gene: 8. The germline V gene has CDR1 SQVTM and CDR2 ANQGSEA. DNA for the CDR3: TGCAGCGTGGAGGGACAGGGGATTCGGCATTTT. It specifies CSVEGQGIRHF.

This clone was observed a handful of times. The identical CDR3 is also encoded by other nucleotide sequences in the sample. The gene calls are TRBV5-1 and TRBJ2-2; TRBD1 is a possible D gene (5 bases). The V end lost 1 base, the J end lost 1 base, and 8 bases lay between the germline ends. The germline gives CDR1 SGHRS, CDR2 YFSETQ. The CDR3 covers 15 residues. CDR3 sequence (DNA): TGCGCCAGCAGCTTGACGACAGAGAACACCGGGGAGCTGTTTTTT. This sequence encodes CASSLTTENTGELFF. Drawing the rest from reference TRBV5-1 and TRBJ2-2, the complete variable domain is KAGVTQTPRYLIKTRGQQVTLSCSPISGHRSVSWYQQTPGQGLQFLFEYFSETQRNKGNFPGRFSGRQFSNSRSEMNVSTLELGDSALYLCASSLTTENTGELFFGEGSRLTVL.